This is a list of T cell receptor beta chains from one sample in a study of beta chain features in type 1 diabetes. Profiled with immunoSEQ multiplex PCR; TCRdb holds only in-frame clones, not every one. The table lists around 250,000 clones, roughly 70% of them singletons. Sequenced material: naive CD4+ T cells from blood. These TCRs come from a man aged 25 to 40 in good health. Each CDR3 is given without its conserved first and last residue. Not all rows give a size; the values are once, few, many and, for expanded clones, a class.

TRBJ1-5 | NA | TRBV5-1 | ASSLETGTNQPQH
TRBJ2-4 | few | TRBV29-1 | SVEGLAKNIQY
TRBJ2-7 | NA | TRBV6-5 | ASRPGVRAREQY
TRBJ2-3 | NA | TRBV29-1 | SGTGTPLDTQY
TRBJ2-5 | NA | TRBV7-9 | ASSLQSRGQETQY
TRBJ1-1 | NA | TRBV30 | ASSRVVSTEAF
TRBJ2-5 | NA | TRBV2 | ASTPGTNQETQY
TRBJ2-2 | NA | TRBV19 | ASSDRGHTGELF
TRBJ1-1 | NA | TRBV29-1 | SALPSGTLNTEAF
TRBJ2-7 | NA | TRBV27 | ASSTGTPGEQY
TRBJ1-2 | NA | TRBV29-1 | SVERQGSLYGYT
TRBJ2-1 | few | TRBV29-1 | SVVPRGEQF
TRBJ1-2 | NA | TRBV30 | AWSRTGGSYGYT
TRBJ2-3 | NA | TRBV29-1 | SVEDRRGFPSTDTQY
TRBJ2-2 | NA | TRBV29-1 | SVRFPEANTGELF
TRBJ2-3 | few | TRBV7-9 | ASSPLAGGSDTQY
TRBJ2-1 | once | TRBV9 | ASSVGLAIYNEQF
TRBJ1-6 | NA | TRBV30 | AWSAVMGASPLH
TRBJ2-6 | NA | TRBV18 | ASSRTGGLSGANVLT
TRBJ2-1 | NA | TRBV18 | ASSPPGLAAGYNEQF
TRBJ2-1 | NA | TRBV29-1 | SVEVRGSSYNEQF
TRBJ2-5 | once | TRBV25-1 | ATSGRRETQY
TRBJ2-1 | NA | TRBV30 | AWSVLASSYNEQF
TRBJ2-1 | NA | TRBV25-1 | ASSPRSGREF
TRBJ1-1 | NA | TRBV29-1 | SVEVRGGQAF
TRBJ2-3 | NA | TRBV28 | ASSSSGEPGADTQY
TRBJ2-1 | once | TRBV4-1 | ASSQRRPRINEQF
TRBJ2-5 | NA | TRBV15 | ATSRLLAGETQY
TRBJ1-1 | NA | TRBV18 | ASSDGMNTEAF
TRBJ2-7 | NA | TRBV29-1 | SVAPARGLSYEQY
TRBJ1-5 | NA | TRBV7-9 | ASSGQGNQPQH
TRBJ2-7 | NA | TRBV9 | ASSAEDRAAVEQY
TRBJ1-4 | NA | TRBV13 | ASSLRGSNEKLF
TRBJ1-6 | once | TRBV7-2 | ASSKNRETPLH
TRBJ1-2 | few | TRBV30 | AWSQGQGVNYGYT
TRBJ2-7 | NA | TRBV30 | AWKGGQGIYYEQY
TRBJ2-1 | few | TRBV28 | ASSLFRGLAVSYNEQF
TRBJ2-2 | few | TRBV7-7 | ASSPSRGINTGELF
TRBJ2-7 | NA | TRBV5-1 | ASSSGGSYEQY
TRBJ2-2 | NA | TRBV30 | AWNLGLPNTGELF
TRBJ2-5 | NA | TRBV30 | AWSALAGGLKTQY
TRBJ2-1 | NA | TRBV9 | ASSASSRSYNEQF
TRBJ2-1 | few | TRBV5-1 | ASSLVASSYNEQF
TRBJ2-3 | NA | TRBV9 | ASSPTWGLLGDTQY
TRBJ2-5 | NA | TRBV30 | AWTSGSQETQY
TRBJ2-3 | NA | TRBV4-3 | ASSRKILGEGGDTQY
TRBJ1-2 | NA | TRBV29-1 | SVDHTLGGYT
TRBJ2-5 | NA | TRBV19 | ASGAGETQY
TRBJ2-3 | NA | TRBV29-1 | SGAQGVDTQY
TRBJ2-3 | NA | TRBV9 | ASSVIALADTQY
TRBJ1-2 | NA | TRBV30 | AWTQALPYGYT
TRBJ2-7 | NA | TRBV13 | ASRYGAYEQY
TRBJ2-7 | NA | TRBV14 | ASSQDSSYEQY
TRBJ2-5 | NA | TRBV29-1 | SVDFGPTGTHQETQY